This T cell receptor (beta chain) appears in the sequencing data of a study of immune evolution from preneoplasia to lung adenocarcinoma. On the study more broadly: HLA loss of heterozygosity: roughly 7.5% AIS, more than 14% MIA, about 30% ADC, none AAH. Study-level points and caveats: Normal lung had highest clonality; later lesions appeared denser, more diverse.

Comments on this clone: Its antigen remains unknown.

TCRdb's table, derived via immunoSEQ multiplex PCR, lists solely in-frame clones and lacks some. The sample yields approximately 6,900 clones, about 80% seen once. The V and J ends lost 9 bases and 0 bases, in that order; junction bases with no gene match: 6. Germline assignment: CDR1 SGHRS and CDR2 YFSETQ. CDR3 size: 16 residues. This chain uses TRBV5-1 with TRBJ2-3; the match to TRBD2 covers 14 bases. The receptor's source is an older donor with lung adenocarcinoma. Sequenced sample: FFPE lung adenocarcinoma in situ tissue. The CDR3 DNA is TGCGCCACCTCGGGACTAGCGGGAGCCAGCACAGATACGCAGTATTTT. Amino acids: CATSGLAGASTDTQYF.